Presented here are 18 T cell receptor beta chains from one specimen sequenced in a study of CXCR3 chemokines and chemotherapy response in bladder cancer (dated by TCRdb to between 2020 and 2023). The library was prepared using PCR. Sequencing instrument: Illumina HiSeq 2500. TCRdb reanalyzed the raw reads on its own, using fastp at Q25 for trimming and MiXCR for clone calling, and kept in-frame beta chains. Rows with one shared CDR3 protein collapse into an entry with the most common genes and DNA. In this sample the table shows 7,000 to 10,000 distinct CDR3 sequences, roughly 23% of which occur a single time. 8.5% to 9% of the sample is in the top ten clones. This specimen was taken from a patient whose treatment included neoadjuvant chemotherapy. The receptor set was obtained from a human donor with bladder cancer that did not respond to neoadjuvant chemotherapy.

The sample holds one count of this clonotype. This sequence is one base from a far larger clone and is likely a read error. The chain couples TRBV6-1 to TRBJ2-1; 7 bases map to TRBD1. The CDR3 loop spans 15 amino acids. The germline gives CDR1 MNHNS, CDR2 SASEGT. The ends lost 10 bases at V and 0 bases at J; junction bases unmatched: 9. In DNA, the CDR3 is TGTGCCATCAGCTCGGACAGGAGCTCCTACAATGAGCAGTTCTTC. Translated, it gives CAISSDRSSYNEQFF.

The rearrangement uses TRBV10-3 and TRBJ2-5, with 14 bases lining up with TRBD2. The V gene's germline CDR1 is ENHRY and CDR2 SYGVKD. The CDR3 spans 20 residues. The V segment lost 4 bases and the J segment 0 bases; nucleotides outside the gene matches: 13. The CDR3: CAISASSGTSGGHNQETQYF. The CDR3 nucleotides read TGTGCCATCAGTGCCTCATCCGGGACTAGCGGGGGACACAACCAAGAGACCCAGTACTTC.

This clonotype has ten or more counts. The gene calls are TRBV11-2 and TRBJ2-1; D possibly uses TRBD1 or TRBD2 (5 bases each). Trimming took off 3 bases at V and 7 bases at J, with 16 bases between the two ends. Germline V gene sequence: CDR1 SGHAT, CDR2 FQNNGV. The CDR3 is made up of 15 amino acids. CDR3 region: CASSFRVGGSNEQFF. The CDR3, as DNA: TGTGCCAGCAGCTTCAGGGTTGGGGGTTCGAATGAGCAGTTCTTC.

This clonotype occurred many times. The V and J genes are TRBV18 and TRBJ1-3; D may be TRBD1 (6 bases). The germline V and J ends were trimmed by 5 bases and 0 bases, with 14 bases remaining between them. Germline-derived CDR1 and CDR2 are KGHSH and LQKENI. The CDR3 is made up of 16 amino acids. CDR3: CASSSGQTSSGNTIYF. CDR3 nucleotides: TGTGCCAGCTCATCCGGACAGACGAGCTCTGGAAACACCATATATTTT. The whole variable domain, remainder taken from reference TRBV18 and TRBJ1-3, is NAGVMQNPRHLVRRRGQEARLRCSPMKGHSHVYWYRQLPEEGLKFMVYLQKENIIDESGMPKERFSAEFPKEGPSILRIQQVVRGDSAAYFCASSSGQTSSGNTIYFGEGSWLTVV.

This clonotype was seen repeatedly, ten times or more. The chain recombines TRBV30 with TRBJ1-4; D perhaps matches TRBD1 (5 bases). Per germline, CDR1 GTSNPN and CDR2 SVGIG (reference sequence). Trimming stripped 0 bases from V and 7 bases from J, with 21 bases between. The CDR3 spans 17 residues. The chain's CDR3 is CAWSVWGEKHVLEKLFF. The CDR3 coding sequence is TGTGCCTGGAGTGTATGGGGGGAGAAGCACGTACTTGAAAAACTGTTTTTT.

This clonotype counts as medium-sized (0.01 to 0.1%). The rearrangement links TRBV10-3 to TRBJ1-2; 8 bases map to TRBD1. Germline assignment: CDR1 ENHRY and CDR2 SYGVKD. This CDR3 has 14 residues. Trimming took 4 bases from V and 5 from J; bases not matched to a gene: 6. CDR3 amino acids: CAISGDRMGYGYTF. The CDR3 nucleotides read TGTGCCATCAGTGGGGACAGGATGGGGTATGGCTACACCTTC.

This clonotype has ten or more counts. The chain combines TRBV29-1 with TRBJ2-7, with D perhaps TRBD1 (5 bases). CDR3 size: 14 residues. V was cut by 3 bases and J by 5 bases, with 17 bases left in between. Germline V gives CDR1 SQVTM, CDR2 ANQGSEA. The CDR3 is CSVDYAGKDDEQYF. The CDR3 bases are TGCAGCGTTGATTACGCAGGGAAGGACGACGAGCAGTACTTC.

Many counts were recorded for this clonotype. The chain recombines TRBV2 with TRBJ1-1; D gene ambiguous. The V end lost 7 bases, the J end lost 1 base, and 10 bases lay between the germline ends. This CDR3 spans 13 amino acids. Germline values: CDR1 SNHLY, CDR2 FYNNEI. The CDR3 sequence is CASKKEGNTEAFF. In DNA form, the CDR3 reads TGTGCCAGCAAGAAAGAGGGGAACACTGAAGCTTTCTTT.

The table lists this clonotype with a count of one. The rearrangement joins TRBV19 to TRBJ1-1; 10 positions match TRBD1. Germline V gene data show CDR1 as LNHDA and CDR2 as SQIVND (reference sequence). The CDR3 sequence is 15 residues long. The V segment lost 6 bases and the J segment 5 bases; nucleotides outside the gene matches: 9. CDR3 sequence: CASSFRDRGKTEAFF. The DNA for the CDR3 is TGTGCCAGTAGCTTCCGGGACAGGGGAAAGACTGAAGCTTTCTTT.

This sequence joins TRBV20-1 and TRBJ2-1; TRBD2 matches 7 bases. Per germline, CDR1 DFQATT and CDR2 SNEGSKA (reference sequence). The CDR3 runs 14 residues. With V trimmed by 0 bases and J by 9 bases, 8 bases remained unmatched. CDR3 amino acids: CSARELAVGGEQFF. DNA for the CDR3: TGCAGTGCTAGAGAGCTAGCGGTGGGCGGTGAGCAGTTCTTC.

This clonotype was seen just once. With a far larger clone one base away, a read error is the likely cause. V and J are TRBV6-1 and TRBJ2-7; 8 bases line up with TRBD2. Per germline, CDR1 MNHNS and CDR2 SASEGT. V dropped 8 bases and J dropped 7; count of bases not matched to a gene: 13. This CDR3 has 14 residues. The CDR3 DNA reads as TGTGCCAGCGCTGGGGTAGCGGGGTTGAATGAGCAGTACTTC. It is translated as CASAGVAGLNEQYF.

Comment on this clonotype: A far larger clone is one base from this, pointing to a likely read error. The chain links TRBV7-2 to TRBJ2-7; D not resolved. CDR3 length: 12 residues. CDR1 is SGHTA and CDR2 is FQGNSA in the germline V gene. Trimming took off 1 base at V and 7 bases at J, with 8 bases between the two ends. This CDR3 reads CASSLVSIEQYF. The CDR3 DNA reads as TGTGCCAGCAGCTTAGTTTCAATTGAGCAGTACTTC. The whole variable domain, filled in from reference TRBV7-2 and TRBJ2-7, reads GAGVSQSPSNKVTEKGKDVELRCDPISGHTALYWYRQSLGQGLEFLIYFQGNSAPDKSGLPSDRFSAERTGGSVSTLTIQRTQQEDSAVYLCASSLVSIEQYFGPGTRLTVT.

About this clonotype: Only one base separates this from a far larger clonotype, so it likely reflects a read error. The chain has TRBV19 and TRBJ2-7, with D tentatively TRBD1 (5 bases). Near its end, the DNA agrees better with TRBJ1-2, so the J call may be wrong. Germline-derived CDR1 and CDR2 are LNHDA and SQIVND (reference sequence). CDR3 length: 15 residues. CDR3 in DNA: TGTGCCAGTAGTAATACCAGGACACCGACACCAGGCTACACCTTC. Protein product: CASSNTRTPTPGYTF.

On this clonotype: A far larger clone is just one base off, so this is likely a read error. The chain links TRBV6-5 to TRBJ2-1, with TRBD2 matching 9 bases. The better agreement between TRBJ2-7 and the DNA end casts doubt on the J call. The CDR3 sequence is 15 residues long. In germline, CDR1 is MNHEY, CDR2 SVGAGI. The CDR3 loop is CASSYSGGSYNEQYF. CDR3 DNA sequence: TGTGCCAGCAGTTATAGCGGGGGCTCCTACAATGAGCAGTACTTC.

Concerning this clonotype itself: It differs at one base from a far larger clone, so likely a read error. J is TRBJ2-7 and V is TRBV10-3, with D maybe TRBD1 (6 bases). The J call is doubtful: the DNA matches TRBJ2-1 better. CDR1 is ENHRY and CDR2 is SYGVKD in the germline V gene. This CDR3 has 13 residues. The CDR3 protein is CAIKSRGYNEQFF. The CDR3 DNA is TGTGCCATCAAGAGCAGGGGTTACAATGAGCAGTTCTTC.

Of note for this clonotype: A read error is the likely source, as a far larger clone sits one nucleotide away. This chain joins TRBV7-2 and TRBJ2-1; D may correspond to TRBD1 or TRBD2 (6 bases each). Trimming shortened V by 3 bases and J by 8 bases, and 17 bases separated the two germline ends. Germline V gives CDR1 SGHTA, CDR2 FQGNSA. The CDR3 length is 15 residues. CDR3 DNA: TGTGCCAGCAGCTTTCGGAGGGGGGCCAAAGATGAGCAGTTCTTC. It translates to CASSFRRGAKDEQFF.

This clonotype is judged medium-sized (0.01 to 0.1%). This chain connects TRBV6-1 to TRBJ2-2, with D unclear. The CDR3 covers 12 residues. V was cut by 5 bases and J by 5 bases, with 6 bases left in between. The germline V gene encodes CDR1 MNHNS and CDR2 SASEGT. The CDR3, as DNA: TGTGCCAGCAGTCCCCCGACCGGGGAGCTGTTTTTT. Translation gives CASSPPTGELFF.

This clonotype has a count of ten or more. The chain combines TRBV7-2 with TRBJ2-7, with 16 bases identical to TRBD2. This CDR3 spans 16 amino acids. V shed 4 bases, J shed 6 bases, and the junction held 6 bases outside the gene matches. CDR1 is SGHTA, CDR2 FQGNSA, per germline. CDR3 sequence reads: CASSSGLAGGLSEQYF. In DNA form, the CDR3 reads TGTGCCAGCAGCTCGGGACTAGCGGGGGGGCTCTCCGAGCAGTACTTC. Supplemented by reference TRBV7-2 and TRBJ2-7, the full variable domain reads GAGVSQSPSNKVTEKGKDVELRCDPISGHTALYWYRQSLGQGLEFLIYFQGNSAPDKSGLPSDRFSAERTGGSVSTLTIQRTQQEDSAVYLCASSSGLAGGLSEQYFGPGTRLTVT.